The rows below give T cell receptor beta chains drawn from one sample of a study of cytotoxic CD8 clonotypes in ibrutinib-treated CLL. Clones were read by immunoSEQ multiplex PCR, and TCRdb kept only the in-frame ones, dropping some. The profile shows about 180,000 clones, approximately 84% of them singletons. Source: PBMCs, taken after 24 months of ibrutinib treatment. Receptors originate from a human donor with chronic lymphocytic leukemia. CDR3s leave out the opening cysteine and the closing phenylalanine or tryptophan. Each record gives: V gene, CDR3 protein.

TRBV5-6 | ASSLGPLYEQY
TRBV19 | ASFGSNGYT
TRBV19 | ASGIRVGNTIY
TRBV2 | ASSETVRDPPYEQY
TRBV11-2 | ASRSTGWNYGYT
TRBV6-5 | ASSYGGAGTEAF
TRBV7-2 | ASSLSQGRGAF
TRBV28 | ASSPPLAYGYT
TRBV4-2 | ASSQAGSGGANVLT
TRBV5-1 | ASSLFRTGRNTGELF
TRBV28 | ASSLKGFSYEQY
TRBV15 | ATSRGQLAVNTGELF
TRBV7-2 | ASRSTMRTDTQY
TRBV19 | ASSDRVDQPQH
TRBV7-8 | ASSLISGSHEQY
TRBV7-3 | ASSLQVNTEAF
TRBV5-1 | ASSPSGLSYNEQF
TRBV5-4 | ASSLGGQGLYGYT
TRBV28 | ASSSHGLAGVTGELF
TRBV19 | ASSIGWDTQY
TRBV30 | AWASKTREQY
TRBV6-6 | ASSYSWTGRQPQH
TRBV4-2 | ASSPITTSGPNNEQF
TRBV18 | ASSPPAGRGGTEAF
TRBV12-5 | ASGLTQGQGSYGYT
TRBV6-5 | ASRRTGGDQPQH
TRBV6-1 | ASISGHPNTEAF
TRBV30 | AWSTIEVDEKLF
TRBV19 | ASTARSVSSTDTQY
TRBV7-9 | ASSQFQGYTDTQY
TRBV7-9 | ASSSEQGAVTGELF
TRBV7-2 | ASSLAMREQY
TRBV6-1 | ASLTPVVNIQY
TRBV4-2 | ASSQETISYEQY
TRBV7-3 | ASSFNAAGPSYGYT
TRBV28 | ATSTPTTDTQY
TRBV30 | AWRPSGTGNTEAF
TRBV18 | ASSPRAADQPQH
TRBV28 | ASISSLIYEQY
TRBV19 | ASSRRGETQY
TRBV6-5 | ASSNSGGRTNSPLH
TRBV4-3 | ASSQEGTTYSYEQY
TRBV19 | ATTKGGGPGGNQPQH
TRBV28 | ASSMILGPGYAGNTIY
TRBV25-1 | ATPGGTRRNTIY
TRBV6-6 | ASRTGGVNTEAF
TRBV30 | ASVLYGYT
TRBV5-4 | ATEDRGHTDTQY
TRBV11-2 | ASSLDTYNQPQH
TRBV18 | ASSPPGAGGRQPQH
TRBV27 | ASSFRTRADTQY
TRBV4-2 | ASSQKLLADNEQF